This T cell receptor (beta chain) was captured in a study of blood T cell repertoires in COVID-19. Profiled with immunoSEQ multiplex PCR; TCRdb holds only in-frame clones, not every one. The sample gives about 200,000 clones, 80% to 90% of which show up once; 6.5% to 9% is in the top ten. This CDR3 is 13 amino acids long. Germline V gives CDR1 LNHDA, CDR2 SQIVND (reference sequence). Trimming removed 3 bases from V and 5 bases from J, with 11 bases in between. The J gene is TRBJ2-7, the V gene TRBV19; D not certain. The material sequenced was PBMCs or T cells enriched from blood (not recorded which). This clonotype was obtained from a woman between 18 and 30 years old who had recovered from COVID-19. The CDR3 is CASSIPPTNEQYF. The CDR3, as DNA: TGTGCCAGTAGTATCCCACCCACTAACGAGCAGTACTTC.